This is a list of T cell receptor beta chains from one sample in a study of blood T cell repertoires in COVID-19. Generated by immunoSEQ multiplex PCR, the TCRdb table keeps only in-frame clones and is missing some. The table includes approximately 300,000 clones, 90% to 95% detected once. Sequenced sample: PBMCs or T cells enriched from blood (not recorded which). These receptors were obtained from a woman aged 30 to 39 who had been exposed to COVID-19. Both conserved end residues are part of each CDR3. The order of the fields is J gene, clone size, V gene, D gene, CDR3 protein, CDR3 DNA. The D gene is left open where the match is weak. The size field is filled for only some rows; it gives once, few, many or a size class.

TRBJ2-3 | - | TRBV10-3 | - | CAIRTTQTQYF | TGTGCCATCAGGACGACTCAAACGCAGTATTTT
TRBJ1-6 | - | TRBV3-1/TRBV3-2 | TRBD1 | CASSPHIEGAGSPLHF | TGTGCCAGCAGCCCCCATATTGAGGGGGCAGGTTCACCCCTCCACTTT
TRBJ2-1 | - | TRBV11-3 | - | CASSQDNEQFF | TGTGCCAGCAGCCAGGACAATGAGCAGTTCTTC
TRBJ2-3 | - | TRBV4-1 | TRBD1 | CASSQDFPGQAQYF | TGCGCCAGCAGCCAAGATTTTCCGGGACAGGCGCAGTATTTT
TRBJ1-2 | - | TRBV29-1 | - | CSVADRNYGYTF | TGCAGCGTAGCCGACAGAAACTATGGCTACACCTTC
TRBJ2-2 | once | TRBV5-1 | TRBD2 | CASSMGLAENTGELFF | TGCGCCAGCAGTATGGGACTAGCGGAGAACACCGGGGAGCTGTTTTTT
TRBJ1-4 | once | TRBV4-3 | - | CASSQDRGREKLFF | TGCGCCAGCAGCCAAGACAGGGGCCGTGAAAAACTGTTTTTT
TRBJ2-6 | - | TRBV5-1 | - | CASSRAGADLAFSGANVLTF | TGCGCCAGCAGCAGAGCAGGGGCAGACCTAGCCTTCTCTGGGGCCAACGTCCTGACTTTC
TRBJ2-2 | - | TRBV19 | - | CASSILGRSNTGELFF | TGTGCCAGTAGTATTCTGGGGAGGTCGAACACCGGGGAGCTGTTTTTT
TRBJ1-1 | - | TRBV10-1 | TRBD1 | CASSELTGAEAFF | TGCGCCAGCAGTGAGTTAACAGGGGCTGAAGCTTTCTTT
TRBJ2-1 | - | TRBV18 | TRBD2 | CASSPGLAGGSEQFF | TGTGCCAGCTCACCAGGACTAGCGGGGGGTAGTGAGCAGTTCTTC
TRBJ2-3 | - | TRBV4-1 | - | CASSQDGPGYTDTQYF | TGCGCCAGCAGCCAAGATGGGCCGGGGTACACAGATACGCAGTATTTT
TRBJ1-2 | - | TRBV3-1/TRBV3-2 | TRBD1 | CASSPRGPNYGYTF | TGTGCCAGCAGCCCCAGGGGGCCTAACTATGGCTACACCTTC
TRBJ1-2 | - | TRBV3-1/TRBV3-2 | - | CASSQATAANYGYTF | TGTGCCAGCAGCCAAGCGACAGCAGCAAACTATGGCTACACCTTC
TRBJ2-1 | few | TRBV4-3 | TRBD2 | CASSQVASGTSGHNEQFF | TGCGCCAGCAGCCAAGTAGCGTCCGGGACTAGCGGCCACAATGAGCAGTTCTTC
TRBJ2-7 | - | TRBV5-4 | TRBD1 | CASSLAGRGPTYEQYF | TGTGCCAGCAGCTTGGCCGGCAGGGGGCCGACCTACGAGCAGTACTTC
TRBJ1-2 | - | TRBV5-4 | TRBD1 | CASSLDTGGSGYTF | TGTGCCAGCAGCTTGGATACAGGGGGATCTGGCTACACCTTC
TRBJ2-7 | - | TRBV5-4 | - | CAVQNRRDNEQYF | TGTGCCGTCCAAAACAGACGAGACAACGAGCAGTACTTC
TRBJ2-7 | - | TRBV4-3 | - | CASSQSYAGRWEQYF | TGCGCCAGCAGCCAGTCCTACGCAGGTCGGTGGGAGCAGTACTTC
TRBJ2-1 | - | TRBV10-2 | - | CASNGGPYNEQFF | TGCGCCAGCAACGGGGGTCCCTACAATGAGCAGTTCTTC
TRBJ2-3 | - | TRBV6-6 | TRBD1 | CASSSQGATDTQYF | TGTGCCAGCAGTTCACAGGGGGCCACAGATACGCAGTATTTT
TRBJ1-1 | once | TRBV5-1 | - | CASSLDPGGNEAFF | TGCGCCAGCAGCTTGGACCCGGGAGGAAATGAAGCTTTCTTT
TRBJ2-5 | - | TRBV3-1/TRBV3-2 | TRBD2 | CASSSLAEETQYF | TGTGCCAGCAGCAGCCTAGCGGAAGAGACCCAGTACTTC
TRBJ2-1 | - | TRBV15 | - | CATNRIGNGEQFF | TGTGCCACAAACCGAATCGGGAACGGTGAGCAGTTCTTC
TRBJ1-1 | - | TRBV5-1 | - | CASSSSTIRQGKWYTEAFF | TGCGCCAGCAGCTCCTCCACTATTAGGCAGGGGAAGTGGTACACTGAAGCTTTCTTT
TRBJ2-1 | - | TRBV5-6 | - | CASSLQGVEFF | TGTGCCAGCAGCTTACAGGGAGTAGAGTTCTTC
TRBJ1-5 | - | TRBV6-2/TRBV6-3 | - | CASSYRGYQPQHF | TGTGCCAGCAGTTATAGGGGATACCAGCCCCAGCATTTT
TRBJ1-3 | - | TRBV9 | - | CASSRGDTTGNTIYF | TGTGCCAGCTCTAGAGGGGACACGACTGGAAACACCATATATTTT
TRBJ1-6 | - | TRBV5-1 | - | CASSSEGRHSPLHF | TGCGCCAGCAGCTCCGAGGGAAGACATTCACCCCTCCACTTT
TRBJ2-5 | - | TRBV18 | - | CASSPPGLQETQYF | TGTGCCAGCTCACCACCGGGACTCCAAGAGACCCAGTACTTC
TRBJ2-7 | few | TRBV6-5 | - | CATLPTLSYEQYF | TGTGCCACTTTACCGACTCTTTCCTACGAGCAGTACTTC
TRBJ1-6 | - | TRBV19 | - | CASSIPGSPLHF | TGTGCCAGTAGTATACCGGGATCACCCCTCCACTTT
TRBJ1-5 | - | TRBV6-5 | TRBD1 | CASSPQGDQPQHF | TGTGCCAGCAGCCCACAGGGGGATCAGCCCCAGCATTTT
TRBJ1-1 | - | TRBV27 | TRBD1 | CASSWTGGRTEAFF | TGTGCCAGCAGTTGGACAGGGGGCCGTACTGAAGCTTTCTTT
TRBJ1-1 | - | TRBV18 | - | CASSPQGSNTEAFF | TGTGCCAGCTCACCACAGGGGTCGAACACTGAAGCTTTCTTT
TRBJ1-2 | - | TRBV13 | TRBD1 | CASSGWTGSNYGYTF | TGTGCCAGCAGCGGCTGGACAGGCTCTAACTATGGCTACACCTTC
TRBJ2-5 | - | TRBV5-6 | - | CASSLGVGGPLQETQYF | TGTGCCAGCAGCTTGGGGGTAGGGGGACCACTCCAAGAGACCCAGTACTTC
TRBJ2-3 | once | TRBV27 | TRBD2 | CASSILAGVVDTQYF | TGTGCCAGCAGTATCCTAGCGGGGGTGGTAGATACGCAGTATTTT
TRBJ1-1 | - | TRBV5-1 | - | CASSLEWLGVGTEAFF | TGCGCCAGCAGCTTGGAGTGGTTAGGGGTTGGCACTGAAGCTTTCTTT
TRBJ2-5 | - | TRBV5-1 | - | CASSPGVQETQYF | TGCGCCAGCAGCCCGGGGGTCCAAGAGACCCAGTACTTC
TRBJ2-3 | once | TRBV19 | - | CASSIAGVRDTQYF | TGTGCCAGTAGTATAGCGGGGGTAAGAGATACGCAGTATTTT
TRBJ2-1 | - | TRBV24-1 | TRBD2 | CATSDGLADYNEQFF | TGTGCCACCAGTGATGGACTAGCGGACTACAATGAGCAGTTCTTC
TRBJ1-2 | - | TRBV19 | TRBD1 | CASSSPGTGRYGYTF | TGTGCCAGTAGTAGCCCCGGGACAGGGCGGTATGGCTACACCTTC
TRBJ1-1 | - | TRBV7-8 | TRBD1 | CASSFRTGLNTEAFF | TGTGCCAGCAGCTTCCGGACAGGTCTAAACACTGAAGCTTTCTTT
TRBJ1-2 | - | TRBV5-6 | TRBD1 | CASSGDSFAYGYTF | TGTGCCAGCAGCGGGGACAGCTTCGCCTATGGCTACACCTTC
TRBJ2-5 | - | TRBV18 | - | CASSPGGRETQYF | TGTGCCAGCTCACCGGGAGGCAGGGAGACCCAGTACTTC
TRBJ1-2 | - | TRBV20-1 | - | CSAGTGYGYTF | TGCAGTGCAGGAACAGGGTATGGCTACACCTTC
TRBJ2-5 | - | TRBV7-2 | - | CASSLRQLQETQYF | TGTGCCAGCAGCCTCCGACAGTTACAAGAGACCCAGTACTTC
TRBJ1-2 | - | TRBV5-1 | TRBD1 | CASSNNPGQGDGYTF | TGCGCCAGCAGCAACAACCCGGGACAGGGAGACGGCTACACCTTC
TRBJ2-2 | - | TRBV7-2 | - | CASSLEQGNTGELFF | TGTGCCAGCAGCTTAGAACAGGGGAACACCGGGGAGCTGTTTTTT
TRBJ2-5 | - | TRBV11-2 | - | CASSWLRSGETQYF | TGTGCCAGCAGCTGGCTAAGGAGTGGGGAGACCCAGTACTTC
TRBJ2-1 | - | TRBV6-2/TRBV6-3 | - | CASSYKEWRVTHNEQFF | TGTGCCAGCAGTTACAAAGAGTGGCGGGTCACCCACAATGAGCAGTTCTTC
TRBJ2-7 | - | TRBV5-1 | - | CASSSGFGNNEQYF | TGCGCCAGCAGCTCGGGTTTCGGGAACAACGAGCAGTACTTC
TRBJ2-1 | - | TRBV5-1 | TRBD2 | CASSLVLAGNEQFF | TGCGCCAGCAGCTTGGTACTAGCGGGGAATGAGCAGTTCTTC
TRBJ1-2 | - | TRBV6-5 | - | CASGPGYGYTF | TGTGCCAGCGGCCCGGGCTATGGCTACACCTTC
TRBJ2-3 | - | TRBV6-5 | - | CASRQAYSTDTQYF | TGTGCCAGCAGACAGGCCTATAGCACAGATACGCAGTATTTT
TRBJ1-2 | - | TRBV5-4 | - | CASSLVATRTPYGYTF | TGTGCCAGCAGCTTGGTTGCGACAAGAACACCCTATGGCTACACCTTC
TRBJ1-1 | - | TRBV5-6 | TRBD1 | CASSLRQGVGRYMNTEAFF | TGTGCCAGCAGCTTGCGGCAGGGGGTGGGTCGGTACATGAACACTGAAGCTTTCTTT
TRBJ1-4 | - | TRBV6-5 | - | CASSWRGEKLFF | TGTGCCAGCAGTTGGAGGGGTGAAAAACTGTTTTTT
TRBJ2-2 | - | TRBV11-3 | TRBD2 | CASSSLAGDTGELFF | TGTGCCAGCAGCAGCCTAGCGGGGGACACCGGGGAGCTGTTTTTT